The present TCR beta chain was sequenced within a study of cytomegalovirus exposure and HLA in healthy donors. Study-level findings and limits: According to a subsequent analysis, TCR clusters from the first cohort were inclined to appear together in the roughly 110 validation repertoires. CMV antigen specificity of a few CMV-associated chains was confirmed in vitro.

Assay used: immunoSEQ multiplex PCR; TCRdb lists only in-frame clones, some missing. This table has some 120,000 clones, 85% appearing once. In regard to this clone: The antigen is undetermined.

Germline lookup yields CDR1 LNHDA and CDR2 SQIVND (reference sequence). This CDR3 region has 15 residues. V lost 5 bases and J lost 2; bases outside the gene matches: 2. This TCR was recovered from a woman between 25 and 40 years old in good health and CMV-seronegative. The chain recombines TRBV19 with TRBJ2-5; 13 positions agree with TRBD2. The sequenced material came from PBMCs. The DNA for the CDR3 is TGTGCCAGTAGTGGGACTAGCGGGGCACAAGAGACCCAGTACTTC. Residues: CASSGTSGAQETQYF.